A selection of T cell receptor beta chains follows, all from one sample in a study of CD8+ T cells in alopecia areata. Generated by immunoSEQ multiplex PCR, the TCRdb table keeps only in-frame clones and is missing some. The table lists 200,000 or so clones, 58% of them singletons, with 5% to 6% in the top ten. Material: CD4+ T cells sorted from blood, obtained at week 24, from a patient treated with tofacitinib. Receptor source: a human donor with alopecia areata. Each CDR3 is given with its conserved first and last residue. The order of the fields is CDR3 DNA, CDR3 protein, D gene, V gene, clone size, J gene. A D gene is named only where the DNA matches it firmly. Rows may omit the clone size; those that give it use once, few, many or a size class.

DNA: TGTGCCAGCAGCCTCGGACAGAGCACAGATACGCAGTATTTT
CDR3: CASSLGQSTDTQYF
D: .
V: TRBV7-9
size: .
J: TRBJ2-3

DNA: TGCGCCAGCAAAATTGCCCAGATCACTGAAGCTTTCTTT
CDR3: CASKIAQITEAFF
D: .
V: TRBV5-1
size: .
J: TRBJ1-1

DNA: TGTGCCAGCAGTCGGGGGACACCTGAAAAACTGTTTTTT
CDR3: CASSRGTPEKLFF
D: .
V: TRBV6-5
size: few
J: TRBJ1-4

DNA: TGCAGCGCCTTGTTATGGGCAGGGGAATACCAAGAGACCCAGTACTTC
CDR3: CSALLWAGEYQETQYF
D: .
V: TRBV29-1
size: .
J: TRBJ2-5

DNA: TGTGCCAGCAGCTTAAGACCGACGAACACTGAAGCTTTCTTT
CDR3: CASSLRPTNTEAFF
D: .
V: TRBV5-6
size: .
J: TRBJ1-1

DNA: TGTGCCAGTACTTTACGGGGAGCGGCAGATACGCAGTATTTT
CDR3: CASTLRGAADTQYF
D: .
V: TRBV9
size: .
J: TRBJ2-3

DNA: TGTGCCAGCAGCTTACGACTAGCTGAGAACAATGAGCAGTTCTTC
CDR3: CASSLRLAENNEQFF
D: TRBD2
V: TRBV7-2
size: .
J: TRBJ2-1

DNA: TGTGCCAGCAGCTGGCGAGGGGAAGAGACCCAGTACTTC
CDR3: CASSWRGEETQYF
D: .
V: TRBV5-6
size: .
J: TRBJ2-5

DNA: TGCAGCGTTCTGTCGGGGTCAGGGGGATTCGAAAAACTGTTTTTT
CDR3: CSVLSGSGGFEKLFF
D: TRBD1
V: TRBV29-1
size: once
J: TRBJ1-4

DNA: TGTGCCAGCAGCGGGGGACCTCTAGGGAGCCATTCACCCCTCCACTTT
CDR3: CASSGGPLGSHSPLHF
D: .
V: TRBV5-6
size: .
J: TRBJ1-6

DNA: TGTGCCAGCAGTGATGCCCGGACGGCTTTCCAAGAGACCCAGTACTTC
CDR3: CASSDARTAFQETQYF
D: .
V: TRBV25-1
size: .
J: TRBJ2-5

DNA: TGTGCCAGCACCGTCACCGGGACAGGGTCCGGGGAGCTGTTTTTT
CDR3: CASTVTGTGSGELFF
D: TRBD1
V: TRBV9
size: once
J: TRBJ2-2

DNA: TGTGCCAGCAGCGAGACACAGGGGGGCCAAGAGACCCAGTACTTC
CDR3: CASSETQGGQETQYF
D: TRBD1
V: TRBV7-6
size: .
J: TRBJ2-5

DNA: TGTGCCTGGAGTGTACGCAACAGAATCAATCAGCCCCAGCATTTT
CDR3: CAWSVRNRINQPQHF
D: .
V: TRBV30
size: .
J: TRBJ1-5

DNA: TGCGCCAGCAGCCAAAGGAGGGGGACCTACAATGAGCAGTTCTTC
CDR3: CASSQRRGTYNEQFF
D: .
V: TRBV4-3
size: few
J: TRBJ2-1

DNA: TGTGCCAGCAGTTCGGAGTGGGCCAAAAACATTCAGTACTTC
CDR3: CASSSEWAKNIQYF
D: .
V: TRBV14
size: once
J: TRBJ2-4

DNA: TGTGCCTGGAGTCGGAGCTCTGGAAACACCATATATTTT
CDR3: CAWSRSSGNTIYF
D: .
V: TRBV30
size: .
J: TRBJ1-3